The clone carrying this TCR beta chain was recorded a few times. Alongside a J-beta primer mix, a sample-barcoded 5' primer served in a second PCR lasting roughly 7 to 11 cycles. MiXCR was run by TCRdb on the 5' RACE reads, yielding one entry per CDR3 protein. The table shows hundreds of thousands of distinct CDR3 sequences, with about 28% occurring only once. This sample was included in a study of blood T cells in healthy people across ages. Germline V gives CDR1 SGHTA, CDR2 FQGNSA. Trimming stripped 4 bases from V and 0 bases from J, with 12 bases between. CDR3 length: 16 residues. The specimen sequenced was blood. The genes are TRBV7-2 and TRBJ2-2; D perhaps matches TRBD1 (5 bases). The TCR originated in a woman of 80 years or more in good health. The CDR3, as DNA: TGTGCCAGCAGCTGGGGCAGGGTGACGAACACCGGGGAGCTGTTTTTT. The encoded protein is CASSWGRVTNTGELFF.